This T cell receptor beta chain was documented in a study of T cell responses to AZD1222 COVID-19 vaccine. Study findings and constraints: The reported proportion of spike-specific TCRs targeting unmutated variant regions was nearly half. Clonal diversity may have been underestimated, and the donors were mostly white British, with more females than males. Repertoires were collected only later (after the peak T cell response had occurred).

The V segment lost 5 bases and the J segment 1 base; nucleotides outside the gene matches: 4. Germline lookup yields CDR1 SGHTA and CDR2 FQGTGA. The CDR3 sequence is 16 residues long. Sequencing was performed with immunoSEQ multiplex PCR; in TCRdb, only in-frame clones are kept and a portion is missing. The repertoire holds 100,000 or so clones, with around 90% as singletons. Worth noting for this clone: The target antigen is unknown.

This chain connects TRBV7-3 to TRBJ2-5, with 13 positions matching TRBD2. The TCR comes from an adult in good health. The sample consisted of peripheral blood, taken on day 0 of AZD1222 vaccination. CDR3 loop: CASSTRLAGGQETQYF. The CDR3 DNA follows: TGTGCCAGCAGCACTCGACTAGCGGGAGGCCAAGAGACCCAGTACTTC.